These 13 T cell receptor beta chains came from one sample sequenced in a study of blood T cell repertoires in COVID-19. Sequencing was performed with immunoSEQ multiplex PCR; in TCRdb, only in-frame clones are kept and a portion is missing. The sample consists of 100,000 to 150,000 clones, 79% of them appearing once. Sequencing was performed on peripheral blood. Source of these receptors: a middle-aged man with active or convalescent COVID-19.

The chain joins TRBV14 to TRBJ1-1; 8 positions agree with TRBD1. Germline CDR1 and CDR2: SGHDN and FVKESK. This CDR3 region has 15 residues. Trimming removed 5 bases from V and 5 bases from J; junction bases left unmatched: 10. CDR3 nucleotide sequence: TGTGCCAGCAGCTTAGACAGGGGAATTGATACTGAAGCTTTCTTT. Translation: CASSLDRGIDTEAFF.

The chain uses TRBV30 and TRBJ2-7, with 10 bases matching TRBD2. This CDR3 comprises 15 residues. Germline CDR1 and CDR2: GTSNPN and SVGIG (reference sequence). V was pared by 5 bases and J by 0 bases, with 7 bases of the junction left unmatched. CDR3 in DNA: TGTGCCTGGGGGCGAGGACTAGCGGCCTCCTACGAGCAGTACTTC. It encodes CAWGRGLAASYEQYF.

The J gene is TRBJ2-7, the V gene TRBV3-1 (or the pseudogene TRBV3-2); 10 nucleotides line up with TRBD1. J gave up 4 bases and V 3 bases, and 3 bases lay outside the gene matches. The CDR3 runs 14 residues. Germline CDR1 LGHDT, CDR2 YNNKEL (reference sequence). In nucleotides, the CDR3 is TGTGCCAGCAGCCACAGGGACAGGGGTTACGAGCAGTACTTC. Amino acids: CASSHRDRGYEQYF.

The chain combines TRBV7-9 with TRBJ2-5; a weak D match, TRBD1 (5 bases). The CDR3 sequence is 14 residues long. Germline CDR1 reads SEHNR; CDR2 reads FQNEAQ (reference sequence). Trimming pared 1 base from V and 5 bases from J, leaving 11 bases between. CDR3 amino acids: CASSLGGHEETQYF. CDR3 sequence (DNA): TGTGCCAGCAGCTTAGGGGGCCACGAGGAGACCCAGTACTTC. Based on the CDR3 plus reference TRBV7-9 and TRBJ2-5, the full variable domain is DTGVSQNPRHKITKRGQNVTFRCDPISEHNRLYWYRQTLGQGPEFLTYFQNEAQLEKSRLLSDRFSAERPKGSFSTLEIQRTEQGDSAMYLCASSLGGHEETQYFGPGTRLLVL.

This clone has a handful of counts. This sequence joins TRBV5-1 and TRBJ2-2; no definite D call. Germline V CDR1 and CDR2: SGHRS, YFSETQ. The CDR3 sequence is 14 residues long. V lost 1 base, J lost 6 bases, and 10 bases lay in between. The CDR3 loop is CASSLSVQPGELFF. CDR3 in DNA: TGCGCCAGCAGCTTGTCCGTACAACCCGGGGAGCTGTTTTTT.

This chain uses TRBV12-5 with TRBJ2-1; 8 bases line up with TRBD1. Losses at the gene ends were 1 base for V and 15 bases for J; bases not matched to a gene: 2. The length of the CDR3 is 11 residues. Germline V gene lookup returns CDR1 LGHNT and CDR2 FRNRAP. The DNA of the CDR3 is TGTGCTAGTGGTTTGGGACAGGGGCGGTTCTTC. It translates to CASGLGQGRFF. Complete variable domain (other parts from reference TRBV12-5 and TRBJ2-1): DARVTQTPRHKVTEMGQEVTMRCQPILGHNTVFWYRQTMMQGLELLAYFRNRAPLDDSGMPKDRFSAEMPDATLATLKIQPSEPRDSAVYFCASGLGQGRFFGPGTRLTVL.

This clone was seen once. The V call is TRBV24-1, the J call TRBJ2-5, with TRBD1 matching 9 bases. The J segment lost 5 bases and the V segment lost 4 bases, leaving 10 bases of the junction unmatched. There are 16 residues in the CDR3. The germline V gene has CDR1 KGHDR and CDR2 SFDVKD. The chain's CDR3 is CATSDPPTGGRETQYF. In DNA, the CDR3 is TGTGCCACCAGTGACCCCCCGACAGGGGGGAGGGAGACCCAGTACTTC.

This chain joins TRBV6-6 and TRBJ2-1, with TRBD2 as a possible D gene (6 bases). The CDR3 spans 14 residues. The germline V gene has CDR1 MNHNY and CDR2 SVGAGI (reference sequence). The ends were cut back, 5 bases at V and 10 bases at J, with 18 bases in the middle. CDR3 sequence reads: CASSPRLGRSEQFF. The CDR3 nucleotides read TGTGCCAGCAGTCCTCGACTAGGTCGGAGCGAGCAGTTCTTC.

V and J are TRBV28 and TRBJ2-1; D is perhaps TRBD1 (5 bases). The CDR3 is 16 amino acids. Germline assignment: CDR1 MDHEN and CDR2 SYDVKM. Trimming left V 1 base short and J 7 bases short, with 17 bases between. The CDR3 region has the DNA TGTGCCAGCAGTTTATCCCAGGGTGACGCCTTGAATGAGCAGTTCTTC. Amino acids: CASSLSQGDALNEQFF. The full variable domain, completed using reference TRBV28 and TRBJ2-1, is DVKVTQSSRYLVKRTGEKVFLECVQDMDHENMFWYRQDPGLGLRLIYFSYDVKMKEKGDIPEGYSVSREKKERFSLILESASTNQTSMYLCASSLSQGDALNEQFFGPGTRLTVL.

This chain uses TRBV5-4 with TRBJ1-5, with TRBD1 as a possible D gene (5 bases). The V and J ends lost 3 bases and 1 base respectively, with 8 bases between them. Germline CDR1 and CDR2: SGHNT and YYREEE (reference sequence). CDR3 length: 14 amino acids. The CDR3 loop reads CASSSGLSNQPQHF. For the CDR3, the DNA is TGTGCCAGCAGCTCAGGGTTGAGCAATCAGCCCCAGCATTTT.

V gene TRBV5-6 combines with J gene TRBJ1-3, with 7 positions matching TRBD1. Trimming at V came to 4 bases and at J to 4 bases, leaving 11 bases not matched to a gene. This CDR3 region has 16 residues. The germline V gene has CDR1 SGHDT and CDR2 YYEEEE. The CDR3: CASSPGPTGRGNTIYF. CDR3 DNA: TGTGCCAGCAGCCCCGGCCCGACAGGGCGGGGAAACACCATATATTTT.

This clone was found once. At the DNA level, this CDR3 is encoded by other sequences in the same sample as well. The V call is TRBV5-1, the J call TRBJ1-1, with a possible D match to TRBD1 (5 bases). Germline CDR1 and CDR2: SGHRS and YFSETQ. Trimming cost V 2 bases and J 3 bases, with 8 bases left between them. The CDR3 sequence is 13 residues long. This CDR3 reads CASSLGHDTEAFF. The DNA of the CDR3 is TGCGCCAGCAGCTTAGGACACGACACTGAAGCTTTCTTT.

This chain connects TRBV12-5 to TRBJ1-5, with 11 bases that match TRBD1. The V gene's germline CDR1 is LGHNT and CDR2 FRNRAP. The junction had 12 bases not matched to a gene; V was cut back by 5 bases and J by 15 bases. This CDR3 has 14 amino acids. The DNA for the CDR3 is TGTGCTAGTGGTCGACCGGGACAGGGGGGAGCTTGGCATTTT. It encodes CASGRPGQGGAWHF.